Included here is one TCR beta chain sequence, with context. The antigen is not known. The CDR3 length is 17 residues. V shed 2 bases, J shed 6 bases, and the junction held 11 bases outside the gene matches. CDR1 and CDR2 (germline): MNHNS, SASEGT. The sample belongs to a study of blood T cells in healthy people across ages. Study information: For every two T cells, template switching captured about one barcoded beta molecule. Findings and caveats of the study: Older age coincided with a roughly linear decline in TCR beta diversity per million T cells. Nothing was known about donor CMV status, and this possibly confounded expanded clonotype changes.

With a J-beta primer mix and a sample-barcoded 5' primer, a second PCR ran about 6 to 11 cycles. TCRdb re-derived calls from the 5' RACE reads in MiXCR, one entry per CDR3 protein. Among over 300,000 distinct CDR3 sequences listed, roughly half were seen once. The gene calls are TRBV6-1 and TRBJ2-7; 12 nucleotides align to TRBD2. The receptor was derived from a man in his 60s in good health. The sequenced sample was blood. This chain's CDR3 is CASSELAGGPTASEQYF. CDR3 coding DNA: TGTGCCAGCAGTGAACTAGCGGGAGGGCCGACGGCATCCGAGCAGTACTTC.